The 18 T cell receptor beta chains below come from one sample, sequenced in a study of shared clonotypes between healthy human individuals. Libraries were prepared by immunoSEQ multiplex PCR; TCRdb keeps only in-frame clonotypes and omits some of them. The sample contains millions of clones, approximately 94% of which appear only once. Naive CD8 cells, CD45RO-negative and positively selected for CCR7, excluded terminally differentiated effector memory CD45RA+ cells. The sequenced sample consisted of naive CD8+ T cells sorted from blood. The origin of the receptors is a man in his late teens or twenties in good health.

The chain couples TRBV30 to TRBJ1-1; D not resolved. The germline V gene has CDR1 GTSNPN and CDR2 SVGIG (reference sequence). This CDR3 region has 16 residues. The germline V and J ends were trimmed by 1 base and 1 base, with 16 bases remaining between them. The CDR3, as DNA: TGTGCCTGGAGTGGAGGTGGATGGGCTGAGAACACTGAAGCTTTCTTT. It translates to CAWSGGGWAENTEAFF.

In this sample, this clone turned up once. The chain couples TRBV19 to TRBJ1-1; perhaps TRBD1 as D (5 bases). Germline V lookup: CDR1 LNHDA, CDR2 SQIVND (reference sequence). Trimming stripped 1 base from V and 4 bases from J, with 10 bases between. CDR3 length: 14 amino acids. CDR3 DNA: TGTGCCAGTAGTATAGGTTCAGGGTTCACTGAAGCTTTCTTT. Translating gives CASSIGSGFTEAFF.

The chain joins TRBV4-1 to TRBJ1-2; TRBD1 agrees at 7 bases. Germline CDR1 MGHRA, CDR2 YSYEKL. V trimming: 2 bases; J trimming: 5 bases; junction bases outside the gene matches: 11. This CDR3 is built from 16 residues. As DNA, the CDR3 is TGCGCCAGCAGCCAAATTACAGGGGACCGGGCGTATGGCTACACCTTC. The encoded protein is CASSQITGDRAYGYTF.

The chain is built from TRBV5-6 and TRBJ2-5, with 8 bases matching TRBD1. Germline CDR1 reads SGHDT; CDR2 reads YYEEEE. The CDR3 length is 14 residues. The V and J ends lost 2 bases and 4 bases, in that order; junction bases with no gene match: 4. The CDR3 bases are TGTGCCAGCAGCTTCGGACAGGGAGGAGAGACCCAGTACTTC. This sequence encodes CASSFGQGGETQYF.

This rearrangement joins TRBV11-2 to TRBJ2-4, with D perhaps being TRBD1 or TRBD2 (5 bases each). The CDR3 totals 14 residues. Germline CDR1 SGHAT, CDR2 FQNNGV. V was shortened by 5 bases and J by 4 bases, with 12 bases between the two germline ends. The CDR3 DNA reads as TGTGCCAGCAGCGCTCGGGACGCTAAAAACATTCAGTACTTC. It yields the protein CASSARDAKNIQYF.

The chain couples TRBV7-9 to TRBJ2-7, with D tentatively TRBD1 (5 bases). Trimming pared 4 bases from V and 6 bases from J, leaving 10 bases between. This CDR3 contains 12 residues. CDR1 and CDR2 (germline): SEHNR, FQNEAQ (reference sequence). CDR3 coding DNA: TGTGCCAGCAGCTCAGGGTCGCGCGAGCAGTACTTC. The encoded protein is CASSSGSREQYF.

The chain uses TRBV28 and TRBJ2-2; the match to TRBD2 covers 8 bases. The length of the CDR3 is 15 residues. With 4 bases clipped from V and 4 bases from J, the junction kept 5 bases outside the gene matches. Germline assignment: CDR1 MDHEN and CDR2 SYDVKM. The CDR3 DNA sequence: TGTGCCAGCAGTTGGCGGGGGGCCCTCACCGGGGAGCTGTTTTTT. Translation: CASSWRGALTGELFF.

The chain's CDR3 is CASSLAGGSTDTQYF. Here the CDR3 DNA reads TGTGCCAGCAGTCTAGCGGGGGGGAGCACAGATACGCAGTATTTT. The chain uses TRBV7-3 and TRBJ2-3, with 12 bases lining up with TRBD2. In germline, CDR1 is SGHTA, CDR2 FQGTGA. V lost 6 bases, J lost 0 bases, and 1 base stayed unmatched. This CDR3 spans 15 amino acids.

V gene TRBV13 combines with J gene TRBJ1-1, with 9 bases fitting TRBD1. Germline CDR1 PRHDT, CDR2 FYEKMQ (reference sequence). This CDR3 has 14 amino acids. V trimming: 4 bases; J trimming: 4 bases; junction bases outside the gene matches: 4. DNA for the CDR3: TGTGCCAGCAGCTGGGGACAGGGAGGCACTGAAGCTTTCTTT. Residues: CASSWGQGGTEAFF. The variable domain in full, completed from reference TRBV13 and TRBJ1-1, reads AAGVIQSPRHLIKEKRETATLKCYPIPRHDTVYWYQQGPGQDPQFLISFYEKMQSDKGSIPDRFSAQQFSDYHSELNMSSLELGDSALYFCASSWGQGGTEAFFGQGTRLTVV.

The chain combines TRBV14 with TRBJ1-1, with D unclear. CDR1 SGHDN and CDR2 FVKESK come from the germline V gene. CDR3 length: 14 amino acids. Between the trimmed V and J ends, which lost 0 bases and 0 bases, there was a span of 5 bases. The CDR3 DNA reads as TGTGCCAGCAGCCAAGAGGGGATGAACACTGAAGCTTTCTTT. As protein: CASSQEGMNTEAFF. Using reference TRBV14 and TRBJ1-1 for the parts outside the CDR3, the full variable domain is EAGVTQFPSHSVIEKGQTVTLRCDPISGHDNLYWYRRVMGKEIKFLLHFVKESKQDESGMPNNRFLAERTGGTYSTLKVQPAELEDSGVYFCASSQEGMNTEAFFGQGTRLTVV.

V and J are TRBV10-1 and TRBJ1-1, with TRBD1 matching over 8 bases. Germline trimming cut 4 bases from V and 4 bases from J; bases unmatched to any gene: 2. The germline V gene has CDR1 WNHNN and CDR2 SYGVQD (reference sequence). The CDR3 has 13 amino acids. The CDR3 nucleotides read TGCGCCAGCAGTGTTACAGGGGGCACTGAAGCTTTCTTT. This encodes CASSVTGGTEAFF.

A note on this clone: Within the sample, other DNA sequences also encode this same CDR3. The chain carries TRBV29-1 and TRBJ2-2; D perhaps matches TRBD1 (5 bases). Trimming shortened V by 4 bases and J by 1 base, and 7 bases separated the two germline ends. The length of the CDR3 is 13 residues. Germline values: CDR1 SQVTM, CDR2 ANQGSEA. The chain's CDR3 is CSVGRVNTGELFF. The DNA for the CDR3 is TGCAGCGTTGGCAGGGTGAACACCGGGGAGCTGTTTTTT.

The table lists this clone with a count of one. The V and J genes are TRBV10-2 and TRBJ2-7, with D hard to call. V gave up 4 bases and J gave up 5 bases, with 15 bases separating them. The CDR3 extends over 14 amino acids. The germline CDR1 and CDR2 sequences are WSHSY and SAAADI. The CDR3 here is CASSGGSPWDEQYF. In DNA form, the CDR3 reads TGCGCCAGCAGTGGAGGATCACCCTGGGACGAGCAGTACTTC.

The CDR3 here is CASSYAGDGYGYTF. CDR3 nucleotides: TGTGCCAGCAGCTACGCAGGGGATGGCTATGGCTACACCTTC. The chain employs TRBV27 and TRBJ1-2; maybe TRBD1 (6 bases). This CDR3 is 14 amino acids long. The V end was cut by 6 bases, the J end by 4 bases, with 15 bases between. Per germline, CDR1 MNHEY and CDR2 SMNVEV (reference sequence).

The CDR3 DNA reads TGCGCCAGCAGCAACGAAGGGGGGATTGGCGAGCAGTACTTC. Amino acids: CASSNEGGIGEQYF. The chain uses TRBV5-1 and TRBJ2-7; D could derive from TRBD1 or TRBD2 (6 bases each). Trimming stripped 4 bases from V and 6 bases from J, with 17 bases between. The CDR3 contains 14 residues. The germline gives CDR1 SGHRS, CDR2 YFSETQ.

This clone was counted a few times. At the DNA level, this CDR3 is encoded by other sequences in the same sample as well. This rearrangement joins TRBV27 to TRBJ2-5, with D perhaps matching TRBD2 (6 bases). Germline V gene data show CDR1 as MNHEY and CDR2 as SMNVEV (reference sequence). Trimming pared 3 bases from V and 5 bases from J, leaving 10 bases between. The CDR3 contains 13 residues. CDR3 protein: CASSFGGRETQYF. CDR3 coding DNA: TGTGCCAGCAGTTTCGGAGGGAGGGAGACCCAGTACTTC.

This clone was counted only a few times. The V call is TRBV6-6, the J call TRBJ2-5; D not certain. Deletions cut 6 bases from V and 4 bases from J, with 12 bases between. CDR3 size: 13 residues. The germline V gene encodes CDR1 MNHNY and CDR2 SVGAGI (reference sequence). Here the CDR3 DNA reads TGTGCCAGCAGCTCCGAAGGTCCAGAGACCCAGTACTTC. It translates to CASSSEGPETQYF.

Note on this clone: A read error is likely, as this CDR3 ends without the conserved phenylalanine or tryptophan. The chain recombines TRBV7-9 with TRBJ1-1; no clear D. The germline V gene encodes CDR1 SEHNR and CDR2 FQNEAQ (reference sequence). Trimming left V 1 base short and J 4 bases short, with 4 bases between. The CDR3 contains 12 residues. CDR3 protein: CASSLGSTEAFL. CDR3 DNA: TGTGCCAGCAGCTTAGGTTCCACTGAAGCTTTCCTT.